The 27 T cell receptor beta chains listed next were all sequenced from one sample in a study of blood T cell repertoires in COVID-19. TCRdb's table, derived via immunoSEQ multiplex PCR, lists solely in-frame clones and lacks some. This table has roughly 260,000 clones, about 90% appearing once. What was sequenced was PBMCs or T cells enriched from blood (not recorded which). The source is a human donor in a cohort exposed to, infected with or recovered from COVID-19 (not recorded which). The donor label of this sample is uncertain.

The V call is TRBV11-1, the J call TRBJ1-2, with D possibly TRBD1 on 5 matching bases. Germline V gene sequence: CDR1 SGHAT, CDR2 FQDESV (reference sequence). V shed 6 bases and J shed 6 bases, with 11 bases lying between them. The CDR3 runs 12 residues. CDR3 DNA sequence: TGTGCCAGCAGTCACCAGGGCGATGGCTACACCTTC. Translated, it gives CASSHQGDGYTF.

V usage is TRBV6-5 and J usage is TRBJ2-7, with D possibly matching TRBD1 (6 bases). Germline CDR1 and CDR2: MNHEY and SVGAGI. V was shortened by 6 bases and J by 2 bases, with 14 bases between the two germline ends. This CDR3 is 14 amino acids long. CDR3 sequence reads: CASRTGFRAYEQYF. DNA for the CDR3: TGTGCCAGCAGAACAGGGTTCCGGGCCTACGAGCAGTACTTC.

The table lists this clone with a few counts. The chain uses TRBV30 and TRBJ1-3; D is uncertain. The ends were cut back, 4 bases at V and 0 bases at J, with 4 bases in the middle. Germline lookup yields CDR1 GTSNPN and CDR2 SVGIG (reference sequence). The CDR3 sequence is 12 residues long. CDR3 sequence reads: CAWKRSGNTIYF. The CDR3 DNA sequence: TGTGCCTGGAAGCGCTCTGGAAACACCATATATTTT.

DNA for the CDR3: TGTGCCAGCTCGCTTTCCGAGTCTGGGGCCAACGTCCTGACTTTC. As protein: CASSLSESGANVLTF. V gene TRBV18 combines with J gene TRBJ2-6; D unclear. In germline, CDR1 is KGHSH, CDR2 LQKENI. V dropped 6 bases and J dropped 1 base, with 10 bases sitting between them. The CDR3 runs to 15 residues.

This clone was counted once. The rearrangement joins TRBV6-5 to TRBJ2-3, with 7 bases identical to TRBD1. Germline V CDR1 and CDR2: MNHEY, SVGAGI. This CDR3 contains 13 residues. V was pared by 7 bases and J by 6 bases, with 7 bases of the junction left unmatched. In DNA form, the CDR3 reads TGTGCCAGCAAAAGGGACAGAACGGATACGCAGTATTTT. It translates to CASKRDRTDTQYF.

This sequence joins TRBV4-2 and TRBJ2-6, with 7 bases aligning to TRBD1. Trimming took 4 bases from V and 0 from J; bases not matched to a gene: 9. CDR1 is LGHNA, CDR2 YNFKEQ, per germline. The CDR3 contains 18 residues. The CDR3 coding sequence is TGTGCCAGCAGCCTTGAGACAGGGTCGAGCTCTGGGGCCAACGTCCTGACTTTC. Encoded protein: CASSLETGSSSGANVLTF.

The chain employs TRBV2 and TRBJ1-5; D ambiguous. Germline assignment: CDR1 SNHLY and CDR2 FYNNEI. V lost 6 bases and J 10 bases, leaving 19 bases between the germline ends. This CDR3 contains 14 residues. The CDR3 sequence is CASSPDTSFDPQHF. The CDR3 DNA reads as TGTGCCAGCAGCCCAGACACGTCGTTTGATCCCCAGCATTTT.

J is TRBJ1-2 and V is TRBV11-2, with 7 bases that match TRBD1. The CDR3 length is 13 residues. Trimming cost V 5 bases and J 4 bases; bases outside gene matches: 4. Germline lookup yields CDR1 SGHAT and CDR2 FQNNGV. CDR3 nucleotides: TGTGCCAGCAGCCCCCCAGGGGGCTATGGCTACACCTTC. Translated, it gives CASSPPGGYGYTF.

The chain recombines TRBV19 with TRBJ2-3; D unresolved. The CDR3 length is 13 residues. Germline CDR1 is LNHDA and CDR2 is SQIVND (reference sequence). Between the trimmed V and J ends, which lost 1 base and 1 base, there was a span of 3 bases. The DNA for the CDR3 is TGTGCCAGTAGTATAGCTCGCACAGATACGCAGTATTTT. It encodes CASSIARTDTQYF.

The chain has TRBV10-1 and TRBJ1-5; a weak D match, TRBD1 (5 bases). This CDR3 comprises 14 residues. The germline V gene encodes CDR1 WNHNN and CDR2 SYGVQD (reference sequence). Trimming cost V 4 bases and J 3 bases, with 10 bases left between them. The CDR3 region is CASSADRINQPQHF. The CDR3, as DNA: TGCGCCAGCAGTGCAGACAGAATCAATCAGCCCCAGCATTTT.

The genes are TRBV29-1 and TRBJ1-3, with unresolved D. Germline loops: CDR1 SQVTM, CDR2 ANQGSEA. Trimming stripped 6 bases from V and 2 bases from J, with 8 bases between. CDR3 length: 12 residues. CDR3 protein: CSVQEPGNTIYF. The CDR3 DNA follows: TGCAGCGTCCAGGAACCTGGAAACACCATATATTTT.

J is TRBJ1-6 and V is TRBV9, with D possibly matching TRBD1 (5 bases). The CDR3 loop spans 16 amino acids. CDR1 is SGDLS and CDR2 is YYNGEE in the germline V gene. V lost 3 bases and J 7 bases, leaving 17 bases between the germline ends. CDR3 bases: TGTGCCAGCAGCGACCCATCGGGAGGGACCAATTCACCCCTCCACTTT. It specifies CASSDPSGGTNSPLHF.

The J gene is TRBJ1-5, the V gene TRBV24-1; D unclear. Germline assignment: CDR1 KGHDR and CDR2 SFDVKD. The CDR3 length is 14 residues. Trimming took 2 bases from V and 7 from J, leaving 11 bases between them. The CDR3 is CATSDSRTGQPQHF. The CDR3 DNA sequence: TGTGCCACCAGTGATTCCAGGACTGGACAGCCCCAGCATTTT.

The CDR3 coding sequence is TGTGCCAGCAGCTTGGGACAGGGAGACAATCAGCCCCAGCATTTT. Translation gives CASSLGQGDNQPQHF. This rearrangement joins TRBV5-6 to TRBJ1-5, with 7 bases identical to TRBD1. The CDR3 sequence is 15 residues long. CDR1 and CDR2 (germline): SGHDT, YYEEEE. V was pared by 0 bases and J by 3 bases, with 3 bases of the junction left unmatched.

The V call is TRBV9, the J call TRBJ1-6; D possibly corresponds to TRBD1 (5 bases). Trimming stripped 3 bases from V and 10 bases from J, with 11 bases between. From germline, CDR1 is SGDLS and CDR2 YYNGEE. This CDR3 region has 13 residues. The CDR3: CASSASGSSPLHF. CDR3 sequence (DNA): TGTGCCAGCAGCGCATCAGGGTCGTCACCCCTCCACTTT.

The CDR3 is CASSPYSTVQYF. For the CDR3, the DNA is TGTGCCAGCTCACCATATTCTACAGTCCAGTACTTC. The chain links TRBV18 to TRBJ2-7, with no clear D. Trimming removed 2 bases at V and 10 bases at J, with 12 bases between. Germline-derived CDR1 and CDR2 are KGHSH and LQKENI. This CDR3 is built from 12 residues.

The chain carries TRBV4-1 and TRBJ2-2; TRBD2 aligns across 14 bases. The J segment lost 2 bases and the V segment lost 4 bases, leaving 6 bases of the junction unmatched. Germline V gene lookup returns CDR1 MGHRA and CDR2 YSYEKL. The CDR3 is made up of 18 amino acids. As DNA, the CDR3 is TGCGCCAGCAGCCGCCAGACTAGCGGGGGGGTTAACACCGGGGAGCTGTTTTTT. Translated: CASSRQTSGGVNTGELFF.

The CDR3 DNA reads as TGCAGTGCCCTCAGCGACTATGGCTACACCTTC. This gives the protein CSALSDYGYTF. The chain has TRBV20-1 and TRBJ1-2; D is unclear. The CDR3 is 11 residues long. The germline CDR1 and CDR2 sequences are DFQATT and SNEGSKA (reference sequence). V shed 6 bases and J shed 3 bases, with 8 bases lying between them.

The chain carries TRBV7-2 and TRBJ2-2; 10 nucleotides agree with TRBD2. The CDR3 covers 17 residues. Germline CDR1 is SGHTA and CDR2 is FQGNSA. V trimming: 5 bases; J trimming: 1 base; junction bases outside the gene matches: 7. Written as DNA, the CDR3 is TGTGCCAGCAGCCCAGGCCCTAGCGGGGGGAACACCGGGGAGCTGTTTTTT. It translates to CASSPGPSGGNTGELFF. Full variable domain (missing parts from reference TRBV7-2 and TRBJ2-2): GAGVSQSPSNKVTEKGKDVELRCDPISGHTALYWYRQSLGQGLEFLIYFQGNSAPDKSGLPSDRFSAERTGGSVSTLTIQRTQQEDSAVYLCASSPGPSGGNTGELFFGEGSRLTVL.

V gene TRBV29-1 combines with J gene TRBJ2-1, with 8 bases identical to TRBD2. The J segment lost 3 bases and the V segment lost 8 bases, leaving 12 bases of the junction unmatched. The CDR3 spans 15 residues. Per germline, CDR1 SQVTM and CDR2 ANQGSEA. The CDR3 DNA sequence: TGCAGCTGCAGCGGGGCGGGGGGTCACTACAATGAGCAGTTCTTC. Protein: CSCSGAGGHYNEQFF.

The rearrangement uses TRBV19 and TRBJ2-7; TRBD2 matches at 9 bases. CDR1 and CDR2 (germline): LNHDA, SQIVND (reference sequence). The CDR3 runs 15 residues. Unmatched junction bases numbered 10, after V lost 4 bases and J lost 6 bases. CDR3 nucleotide sequence: TGTGCCAGTAGTACTAACGGACTAGCGCGCGGCGAGCAGTACTTC. Amino acids: CASSTNGLARGEQYF.

J is TRBJ2-7 and V is TRBV3-1 (or the pseudogene TRBV3-2); 7 bases are shared with TRBD1. The length of the CDR3 is 14 residues. The trim removed 2 bases at V and 1 base at J, leaving 2 bases unmatched. Per the germline V gene, CDR1 is LGHDT and CDR2 is YNNKEL (reference sequence). The CDR3: CASSQKGASYEQYF. CDR3 coding DNA: TGTGCCAGCAGCCAAAAGGGGGCATCCTACGAGCAGTACTTC.

The gene calls are TRBV2 and TRBJ2-7; tentative D call: TRBD2 (5 bases). This CDR3 contains 14 residues. Germline loops: CDR1 SNHLY, CDR2 FYNNEI. Trimming pared 6 bases from V and 0 bases from J, leaving 12 bases between. DNA for the CDR3: TGTGCCAGCAGCCCAGCCGGGAACTCCTACGAGCAGTACTTC. The encoded protein is CASSPAGNSYEQYF.

The V call is TRBV4-1, the J call TRBJ1-1; no clear D gene. Trimming took off 1 base at V and 1 base at J, with 16 bases between the two ends. Germline values: CDR1 MGHRA, CDR2 YSYEKL. This CDR3 is 17 amino acids long. The CDR3: CASSQVGVFSPNTEAFF. CDR3 bases: TGCGCCAGCAGCCAAGTTGGAGTTTTCAGTCCGAACACTGAAGCTTTCTTT.

This chain connects TRBV27 to TRBJ1-2; 9 nucleotides align to TRBD1. Germline CDR1 and CDR2: MNHEY and SMNVEV (reference sequence). Trimming removed 3 bases from V and 8 bases from J; junction bases left unmatched: 7. The CDR3 spans 14 residues. The DNA of the CDR3 is TGTGCCAGCAGTTTCCTACAGGGGGCGGGGGGCTACACCTTC. This translates into CASSFLQGAGGYTF.

The chain joins TRBV29-1 to TRBJ1-4, with 10 bases matching TRBD1. Trimming cost V 4 bases and J 7 bases; bases outside gene matches: 3. The CDR3 has 13 amino acids. Germline-derived CDR1 and CDR2 are SQVTM and ANQGSEA. CDR3: CSVGDRGREKLFF. The CDR3 bases are TGCAGCGTTGGGGACAGGGGTCGTGAAAAACTGTTTTTT. The full variable domain, rest sourced from reference TRBV29-1 and TRBJ1-4, is SAVISQKPSRDICQRGTSLTIQCQVDSQVTMMFWYRQQPGQSLTLIATANQGSEATYESGFVIDKFPISRPNLTFSTLTVSNMSPEDSSIYLCSVGDRGREKLFFGSGTQLSVL.

The chain employs TRBV4-1 and TRBJ2-7; possibly TRBD1 for D (6 bases). The germline V and J ends were trimmed by 4 bases and 2 bases, with 18 bases remaining between them. Looked up from germline, CDR1 is MGHRA and CDR2 is YSYEKL. This CDR3 comprises 16 residues. CDR3 loop: CASSPQAGALPYEQYF. In nucleotides, the CDR3 is TGCGCCAGCAGCCCCCAAGCAGGGGCCCTCCCCTACGAGCAGTACTTC.